Each of the 31 T cell receptor beta chains below was sequenced from the same sample in a study of blood T cell repertoires in COVID-19. The table came from immunoSEQ multiplex PCR; TCRdb's copy has only in-frame clones and leaves some out. The profile shows about 260,000 clones, around 89% of them singletons. Sequencing was carried out using PBMCs or T cells enriched from blood (not recorded which). The source is a man aged 45-65 years who had been exposed to COVID-19.

The gene calls are TRBV7-3 and TRBJ2-3; the match to TRBD1 covers 12 bases. The trim removed 4 bases at V and 4 bases at J, leaving 12 bases unmatched. CDR1 is SGHTA, CDR2 FQGTGA, per germline. The CDR3 sequence is 18 residues long. Written as DNA, the CDR3 is TGTGCCAGCAGCTCAACCATCTCCGGGACAGGGGGCGCAGATACGCAGTATTTT. Amino acids: CASSSTISGTGGADTQYF.

In regard to this clone: The same CDR3 can be traced to other DNA sequences in this sample. The V and J genes are TRBV5-1 and TRBJ1-1; D is uncertain. Germline CDR1 is SGHRS and CDR2 is YFSETQ. V was shortened by 1 base and J by 3 bases, with 7 bases between the two germline ends. This CDR3 contains 13 residues. The DNA of the CDR3 is TGCGCCAGCAGCTTGTCGCCGGACACTGAAGCTTTCTTT. Its protein is CASSLSPDTEAFF.

The genes are TRBV7-3 and TRBJ1-2; 8 bases are shared with TRBD1. Unmatched junction bases numbered 9, after V lost 6 bases and J lost 6 bases. The CDR3 runs to 14 residues. Germline loops: CDR1 SGHTA, CDR2 FQGTGA. CDR3 DNA sequence: TGTGCCAGCAGGTCTCCGGGACAGGAGCATGGCTACACCTTC. It encodes CASRSPGQEHGYTF.

The chain recombines TRBV10-3 with TRBJ2-1; 8 bases map to TRBD2. Looked up from germline, CDR1 is ENHRY and CDR2 is SYGVKD. Germline trimming cut 5 bases from V and 2 bases from J; bases unmatched to any gene: 5. The CDR3 extends over 15 amino acids. Here the CDR3 reads CAISTSGGAYNEQFF. CDR3 sequence (DNA): TGTGCCATCAGTACATCCGGGGGGGCCTACAATGAGCAGTTCTTC.

This sequence joins TRBV6-5 and TRBJ2-3; the match to TRBD2 covers 9 bases. The CDR3 has 15 amino acids. With V trimmed by 4 bases and J by 2 bases, 4 bases remained unmatched. The germline V gene encodes CDR1 MNHEY and CDR2 SVGAGI. CDR3 protein: CASSFSGGTTDTQYF. The CDR3 region has the DNA TGTGCCAGCAGTTTTAGCGGGGGAACCACAGATACGCAGTATTTT.

V usage is TRBV6-5 and J usage is TRBJ1-1; D unresolved. CDR1 is MNHEY, CDR2 SVGAGI, per germline. The CDR3 consists of 15 residues. V lost 8 bases and J lost 1, with 17 bases in between. CDR3 nucleotide sequence: TGTGCCAGCTCGGTTCGGCCCAGAGGGAACACTGAAGCTTTCTTT. Protein sequence: CASSVRPRGNTEAFF.

V usage is TRBV27 and J usage is TRBJ1-1; 7 bases are a match to TRBD1. Germline loops: CDR1 MNHEY, CDR2 SMNVEV (reference sequence). The CDR3 covers 14 residues. The junction had 3 bases not matched to a gene; V was cut back by 3 bases and J by 2 bases. CDR3 protein: CASSFDRVNTEAFF. The CDR3 nucleotides are TGTGCCAGCAGTTTTGACAGGGTTAACACTGAAGCTTTCTTT.

The CDR3 is CASSSDSTMNTEAFF. Written as DNA, the CDR3 is TGCGCCAGCAGTTCTGACAGTACCATGAACACTGAAGCTTTCTTT. This chain connects TRBV5-1 to TRBJ1-1; D may be TRBD1 (5 bases). The ends were cut back, 5 bases at V and 0 bases at J, with 14 bases in the middle. Germline V gene lookup returns CDR1 SGHRS and CDR2 YFSETQ. This CDR3 is 15 amino acids long.

The chain couples TRBV13 to TRBJ1-1, with D maybe TRBD1 (5 bases). The V gene's germline CDR1 is PRHDT and CDR2 FYEKMQ (reference sequence). CDR3 length: 14 residues. Trimming removed 1 base from V and 11 bases from J, with 17 bases in between. This CDR3 is CASSLVRRAGLAFF. The CDR3 bases are TGTGCCAGCAGCTTAGTTCGTCGAGCGGGACTGGCTTTCTTT.

V gene TRBV19 combines with J gene TRBJ1-1, with a possible D match to TRBD1 (6 bases). The CDR3 has 14 residues. V was clipped by 4 bases and J by 1 base, with 10 bases between them. CDR1 is LNHDA, CDR2 SQIVND, per germline (reference sequence). The CDR3 protein is CASSRGRGNTEAFF. As DNA, the CDR3 is TGTGCCAGTAGTAGGGGCAGGGGGAACACTGAAGCTTTCTTT.

V is TRBV27 and J is TRBJ2-5, with 7 bases lining up with TRBD2. The V segment lost 5 bases and the J segment 4 bases; nucleotides outside the gene matches: 13. The germline V gene has CDR1 MNHEY and CDR2 SMNVEV (reference sequence). The CDR3 is made up of 16 amino acids. CDR3 nucleotides: TGTGCCAGCAGTACCCCCGGCGGGGGAAGTATAGAGACCCAGTACTTC. This sequence encodes CASSTPGGGSIETQYF.

This rearrangement joins TRBV4-1 to TRBJ2-1, with 8 bases that match TRBD2. CDR3 length: 16 residues. Trimming removed 0 bases from V and 7 bases from J; junction bases left unmatched: 8. CDR1 and CDR2 from the germline V gene are MGHRA and YSYEKL. CDR3 residues: CASSQDRTGGWNEQFF. The CDR3 DNA reads TGCGCCAGCAGCCAAGATCGAACGGGGGGGTGGAATGAGCAGTTCTTC.

The rearrangement uses TRBV12-5 and TRBJ1-1; D not certain. Germline loops: CDR1 LGHNT, CDR2 FRNRAP. The CDR3 is made up of 14 amino acids. V was pared by 1 base and J by 7 bases, with 13 bases between. This chain's CDR3 is CASGLGAGFGEAFF. The CDR3 DNA is TGTGCTAGTGGTTTGGGCGCGGGGTTTGGTGAAGCTTTCTTT. Variable domain in full (rest from reference TRBV12-5 and TRBJ1-1): DARVTQTPRHKVTEMGQEVTMRCQPILGHNTVFWYRQTMMQGLELLAYFRNRAPLDDSGMPKDRFSAEMPDATLATLKIQPSEPRDSAVYFCASGLGAGFGEAFFGQGTRLTVV.

The chain employs TRBV24-1 and TRBJ1-2, with TRBD1 matching 9 bases. CDR3 length equals 16 residues. V shed 4 bases, J shed 6 bases, and the junction held 11 bases outside the gene matches. CDR1 and CDR2 from the germline V gene are KGHDR and SFDVKD. CDR3: CATSDSTLGQGDGYTF. CDR3 bases: TGTGCCACCAGTGACTCAACCCTGGGACAGGGTGATGGCTACACCTTC.

The J gene is TRBJ2-1, the V gene TRBV4-1; 9 bases agree with TRBD1. Germline assignment: CDR1 MGHRA and CDR2 YSYEKL. V trimming: 5 bases; J trimming: 9 bases; junction bases outside the gene matches: 8. The CDR3 has 14 amino acids. The DNA of the CDR3 is TGCGCCAGCAGCTACCGGACAGGGGCGGTTGAGCAGTTCTTC. The encoded protein is CASSYRTGAVEQFF.

The chain recombines TRBV5-1 with TRBJ2-1; TRBD2 aligns across 16 bases. CDR3 length: 17 residues. Germline lookup yields CDR1 SGHRS and CDR2 YFSETQ. The V segment lost 2 bases and the J segment 7 bases; nucleotides outside the gene matches: 6. Written as DNA, the CDR3 is TGCGCCAGCAGCTTCCCCGGGACTAGCGGGGGGGCGAATGAGCAGTTCTTC. As protein: CASSFPGTSGGANEQFF.

The chain employs TRBV18 and TRBJ1-1; D may be TRBD1 (6 bases). There are 15 residues in the CDR3. V lost 8 bases to trimming and J lost 3 bases, with 19 bases between them. Germline CDR1 reads KGHSH; CDR2 reads LQKENI. This CDR3 reads CASANRVRADTEAFF. In DNA, the CDR3 is TGTGCCAGCGCTAACAGGGTCCGGGCGGACACTGAAGCTTTCTTT.

This clone was recorded once. The genes are TRBV12-3 or TRBV12-4 and TRBJ2-5; D unresolved. This CDR3 contains 12 residues. The germline V and J ends were trimmed by 6 bases and 7 bases, with 12 bases remaining between them. The CDR3 region is CASSAASGTQYF. CDR3 bases: TGTGCCAGCAGCGCCGCCTCAGGGACCCAGTACTTC.

The rearrangement joins TRBV19 to TRBJ1-5; no definite D call. This CDR3 has 16 residues. Germline CDR1 LNHDA, CDR2 SQIVND (reference sequence). V dropped 0 bases and J dropped 3 bases, with 12 bases sitting between them. This CDR3 is CASSIDSTAYNQPQHF. CDR3 nucleotides: TGTGCCAGTAGTATAGATTCAACAGCCTACAATCAGCCCCAGCATTTT.

The chain uses TRBV11-3 and TRBJ1-2, with 7 bases fitting TRBD1. The CDR3 spans 14 residues. Germline V lookup: CDR1 SGHNT, CDR2 YENEEA. V was pared by 3 bases and J by 5 bases, with 6 bases of the junction left unmatched. The CDR3 sequence: CASSFTGAQYGYTF. CDR3 bases: TGTGCCAGCAGCTTTACAGGGGCGCAATATGGCTACACCTTC.

The chain is built from TRBV9 and TRBJ1-1, with 9 bases identical to TRBD1. Germline CDR1 reads SGDLS; CDR2 reads YYNGEE. J was trimmed by 9 bases and V by 2 bases; bases with no gene match: 8. The CDR3 consists of 14 residues. The CDR3 nucleotides are TGTGCCAGCAGCGTCACCTCACAGGGGGCCCAAGCTTTCTTT. Protein product: CASSVTSQGAQAFF.

The chain combines TRBV5-1 with TRBJ1-2; 7 positions match TRBD1. Per the germline V gene, CDR1 is SGHRS and CDR2 is YFSETQ. This CDR3 is built from 15 residues. The V gene end was trimmed by 1 base and the J gene end by 1 base; junction bases not matched to a gene: 4. The CDR3, as DNA: TGCGCCAGCAGCTTGACCGGGACAGATAACTATGGCTACACCTTC. This sequence encodes CASSLTGTDNYGYTF.

The count of this clone is one. This chain connects TRBV18 to TRBJ1-1; D call uncertain. The CDR3 has 13 amino acids. The V and J ends lost 0 bases and 3 bases respectively, with 5 bases between them. CDR1 KGHSH and CDR2 LQKENI come from the germline V gene. The CDR3 bases are TGTGCCAGCTCACCACCGTCCTACACTGAAGCTTTCTTT. Protein product: CASSPPSYTEAFF.

The rearrangement joins TRBV7-2 to TRBJ1-4; TRBD1 matches at 7 bases. Germline CDR1 SGHTA, CDR2 FQGNSA. The CDR3 loop spans 13 amino acids. J lost 6 bases, V lost 5 bases, and 3 bases had no gene match. Here the CDR3 reads CASSRGQDEKLFF. In DNA form, the CDR3 reads TGTGCCAGCAGCAGAGGACAGGATGAAAAACTGTTTTTT.

The chain is built from TRBV7-2 and TRBJ1-6, with no clear D. V was pared by 0 bases and J by 9 bases, with 15 bases between. The CDR3 covers 16 residues. CDR1 and CDR2 from the germline V gene are SGHTA and FQGNSA. CDR3 in amino acids: CASSLASQRGLSPLHF. The CDR3 DNA reads TGTGCCAGCAGCTTAGCGAGCCAACGAGGTCTTTCACCCCTCCACTTT.

The DNA of the CDR3 is TGCGCCAATGGGGACAGGAGGAACACTGAAGCTTTCTTT. Translated, it gives CANGDRRNTEAFF. The chain has TRBV10-1 and TRBJ1-1; 8 bases are shared with TRBD1. This CDR3 is built from 13 residues. Germline CDR1 is WNHNN and CDR2 is SYGVQD (reference sequence). V lost 10 bases to trimming and J lost 1 base; unmatched junction nucleotides: 5.

V gene TRBV14 combines with J gene TRBJ1-1; D unresolved. The CDR3 is made up of 13 amino acids. CDR1 is SGHDN, CDR2 FVKESK, per germline. The V end lost 3 bases, the J end lost 5 bases, and 10 bases lay between the germline ends. In nucleotides, the CDR3 is TGTGCCAGCAGCCATCGCCGGGATACTGAAGCTTTCTTT. This encodes CASSHRRDTEAFF.

The rearrangement joins TRBV28 to TRBJ1-5; 8 nucleotides line up with TRBD1. Trimming cost V 6 bases and J 6 bases; bases outside gene matches: 4. This CDR3 comprises 13 residues. CDR1 is MDHEN, CDR2 SYDVKM, per germline. The CDR3 DNA is TGTGCCAGCAGCCGGACAGGGCTTCAGCCCCAGCATTTT. Translation gives CASSRTGLQPQHF.

The chain recombines TRBV6-5 with TRBJ2-1; 15 nucleotides align to TRBD2. CDR1 MNHEY and CDR2 SVGAGI come from the germline V gene. The CDR3 runs to 13 residues. Here the CDR3 DNA reads TGTGCTACGGGACTAGCGGGAGGAAATGAGCAGTTCTTC. Protein sequence: CATGLAGGNEQFF.

The genes are TRBV4-1 and TRBJ1-5, with a tentative D call TRBD1 (6 bases). CDR3 length: 22 residues. V was clipped by 2 bases and J by 0 bases, with 29 bases between them. Germline V gene lookup returns CDR1 MGHRA and CDR2 YSYEKL. The CDR3 region is CASSQMPVQGLEVSHSNQPQHF. CDR3 DNA sequence: TGCGCCAGCAGCCAAATGCCCGTACAGGGATTAGAGGTCAGCCATAGCAATCAGCCCCAGCATTTT.

The chain combines TRBV14 with TRBJ1-2, with a weak D call TRBD1 (5 bases). Germline values: CDR1 SGHDN, CDR2 FVKESK. The length of the CDR3 is 14 residues. V lost 4 bases and J 4 bases, leaving 13 bases between the germline ends. The chain's CDR3 is CASSPNQGIYGYTF. As DNA, the CDR3 is TGTGCCAGCAGCCCAAATCAGGGAATCTATGGCTACACCTTC.